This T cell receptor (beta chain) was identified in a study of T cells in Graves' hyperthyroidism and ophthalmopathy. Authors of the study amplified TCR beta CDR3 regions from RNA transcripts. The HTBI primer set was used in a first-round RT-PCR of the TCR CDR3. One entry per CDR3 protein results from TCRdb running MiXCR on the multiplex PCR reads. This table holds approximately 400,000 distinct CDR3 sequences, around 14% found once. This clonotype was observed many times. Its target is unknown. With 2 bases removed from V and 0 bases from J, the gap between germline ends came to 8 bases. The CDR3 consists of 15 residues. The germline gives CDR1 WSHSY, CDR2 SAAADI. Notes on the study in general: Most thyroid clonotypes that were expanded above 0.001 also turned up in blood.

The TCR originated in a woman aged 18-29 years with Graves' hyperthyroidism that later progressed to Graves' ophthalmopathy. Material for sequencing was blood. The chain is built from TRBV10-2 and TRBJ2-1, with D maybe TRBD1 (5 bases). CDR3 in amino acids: CASSETGHSYNEQFF. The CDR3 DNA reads TGCGCCAGCAGTGAGACAGGTCACTCCTACAATGAGCAGTTCTTC.